Shown below are 24 T cell receptor beta chains from a single sample sequenced in a study of T cell responses to AZD1222 COVID-19 vaccine. Here immunoSEQ multiplex PCR was the method, and the copy in TCRdb shows in-frame clones only, minus some. The sample includes about 150,000 clones, approximately 90% seen only once; the top ten take roughly 4.6%. The sequences come from peripheral blood, collected on day 0 of AZD1222 vaccination. The receptor source for this set is an adult in good health.

J is TRBJ1-1 and V is TRBV6-2 or TRBV6-3; unclear D gene. V shed 2 bases and J shed 1 base, with 5 bases lying between them. CDR3 length equals 13 residues. Germline V CDR1 and CDR2: MNHEY, SVGEGT. As DNA, the CDR3 is TGTGCCAGCAGTTACGTCAAGAACACTGAAGCTTTCTTT. Residues: CASSYVKNTEAFF.

V is TRBV15 and J is TRBJ1-5; 9 bases map to TRBD1. The trim removed 1 base at V and 1 base at J, leaving 11 bases unmatched. This CDR3 region has 19 residues. The germline CDR1 and CDR2 sequences are LNHNV and YYDKDF (reference sequence). This CDR3 is CATSRVPRDRVGSNQPQHF. The CDR3 nucleotides read TGTGCCACCAGCAGAGTACCTCGGGACAGGGTAGGAAGCAATCAGCCCCAGCATTTT.

The chain joins TRBV10-2 to TRBJ2-6; D perhaps matches TRBD1 (6 bases). The CDR3 extends over 16 amino acids. V lost 3 bases and J 0 bases, leaving 9 bases between the germline ends. Looked up from germline, CDR1 is WSHSY and CDR2 is SAAADI. The CDR3 bases are TGCGCCAGCAGTGATGGGACACCCTCTGGGGCCAACGTCCTGACTTTC. It is translated as CASSDGTPSGANVLTF.

The chain has TRBV4-2 and TRBJ2-7; 9 bases map to TRBD2. J lost 4 bases, V lost 2 bases, and 9 bases had no gene match. The CDR3 extends over 16 amino acids. Germline CDR1 LGHNA, CDR2 YNFKEQ. CDR3 in amino acids: CASSQSAGGQQYEQYF. The CDR3, as DNA: TGTGCCAGCAGCCAATCCGCGGGAGGGCAACAGTACGAGCAGTACTTC.

This chain connects TRBV28 to TRBJ2-1; no definite D call. This CDR3 is 16 amino acids long. V was pared by 5 bases and J by 0 bases, with 14 bases between. The germline CDR1 and CDR2 sequences are MDHEN and SYDVKM. CDR3 protein: CASSPQAHSSYNEQFF. In nucleotides, the CDR3 is TGTGCCAGCAGTCCCCAAGCCCATAGCTCCTACAATGAGCAGTTCTTC.

The rearrangement uses TRBV28 and TRBJ2-1, with 7 positions matching TRBD2. CDR3 length: 15 amino acids. The ends lost 3 bases at V and 3 bases at J; junction bases unmatched: 5. From germline, CDR1 is MDHEN and CDR2 SYDVKM. The DNA for the CDR3 is TGTGCCAGCAGTTTGGCGCGGGAGCGCTACAATGAGCAGTTCTTC. This encodes CASSLARERYNEQFF.

This chain uses TRBV18 with TRBJ1-2; D gene uncertain. The CDR3 is made up of 14 amino acids. The germline V gene encodes CDR1 KGHSH and CDR2 LQKENI. V was shortened by 0 bases and J by 2 bases, with 7 bases between the two germline ends. This CDR3 reads CASSPPAVNYGYTF. CDR3 nucleotides: TGTGCCAGCTCACCACCGGCAGTGAACTATGGCTACACCTTC.

A single count supports this clone. In the same sample, other DNA sequences code for this CDR3. The CDR3 loop is CASSQAGEQYF. The CDR3 bases are TGTGCCAGCAGCCAAGCGGGGGAGCAGTACTTC. V and J are TRBV3-1 (or the pseudogene TRBV3-2) and TRBJ2-7; D is possibly TRBD2 (5 bases). Per the germline V gene, CDR1 is LGHDT and CDR2 is YNNKEL (reference sequence). The CDR3 totals 11 residues. Trimming took off 1 base at V and 7 bases at J, with 5 bases between the two ends.

J is TRBJ1-5 and V is TRBV19, with 8 bases that match TRBD1. CDR1 and CDR2 (germline): LNHDA, SQIVND (reference sequence). Trimming at V came to 5 bases and at J to 7 bases, leaving 7 bases not matched to a gene. The CDR3 is made up of 14 amino acids. The CDR3 spells CASSLRTGLQPQHF. As DNA, the CDR3 is TGTGCCAGTAGTCTACGGACAGGGCTACAGCCCCAGCATTTT.

This sequence joins TRBV6-1 and TRBJ1-1; the match to TRBD1 covers 10 bases. The germline gives CDR1 MNHNS, CDR2 SASEGT. The CDR3 has 14 residues. V gave up 5 bases and J gave up 4 bases; unmatched junction bases: 4. For the CDR3, the DNA is TGTGCCAGCAGTTCTTGGACAGGGGGCACTGAAGCTTTCTTT. Translated: CASSSWTGGTEAFF.

The chain has TRBV3-1 (or the pseudogene TRBV3-2) and TRBJ2-1; possibly TRBD2 for D (5 bases). V lost 4 bases to trimming and J lost 2 bases, with 12 bases between them. Germline loops: CDR1 LGHDT, CDR2 YNNKEL (reference sequence). The CDR3 has 15 amino acids. CDR3 sequence: CASSPTRSPYNEQFF. CDR3 sequence (DNA): TGTGCCAGCAGCCCTACTAGATCCCCCTACAATGAGCAGTTCTTC.

In this sample, this clone turned up a few times. The chain joins TRBV4-2 to TRBJ2-5, with 8 positions matching TRBD2. Germline loops: CDR1 LGHNA, CDR2 YNFKEQ. The CDR3 loop spans 21 amino acids. V was clipped by 0 bases and J by 1 base; unmatched bases: 19. For the CDR3, the DNA is TGTGCCAGCAGCCAAGATGCCGCATCACCTGCGACCGGGACTAGCCAAGAGACCCAGTACTTC. Translating gives CASSQDAASPATGTSQETQYF.

V usage is TRBV7-3 and J usage is TRBJ2-3; D perhaps matches TRBD1 (6 bases). V lost 4 bases and J lost 4, with 12 bases in between. CDR3 length equals 14 residues. CDR1 is SGHTA and CDR2 is FQGTGA in the germline V gene. The CDR3 sequence is CASSSSSGADTQYF. The CDR3 bases are TGTGCCAGCAGCTCGAGCTCAGGGGCAGATACGCAGTATTTT.

The chain has TRBV28 and TRBJ2-7, with D possibly TRBD1 on 5 matching bases. The V gene lost 1 base and the J gene lost 7 bases, with 14 bases spanning the gap. The CDR3 is 14 amino acids. The germline CDR1 and CDR2 sequences are MDHEN and SYDVKM. The CDR3 DNA follows: TGTGCCAGCAGTTTATTACTCAGGGTGTATGAGCAGTACTTC. It translates to CASSLLLRVYEQYF.

The chain employs TRBV15 and TRBJ1-1, with D hard to call. The ends were cut back, 1 base at V and 5 bases at J, with 14 bases in the middle. The CDR3 has 15 residues. Per germline, CDR1 LNHNV and CDR2 YYDKDF (reference sequence). CDR3 loop: CATSRASLGETEAFF. The CDR3 DNA follows: TGTGCCACCAGCAGAGCGTCCTTGGGCGAGACTGAAGCTTTCTTT. Full variable domain (rest looked up from reference TRBV15 and TRBJ1-1): DAMVIQNPRYQVTQFGKPVTLSCSQTLNHNVMYWYQQKSSQAPKLLFHYYDKDFNNEADTPDNFQSRRPNTSFCFLDIRSPGLGDTAMYLCATSRASLGETEAFFGQGTRLTVV.

V gene TRBV11-2 combines with J gene TRBJ2-7, with D possibly TRBD2 on 6 matching bases. CDR1 SGHAT and CDR2 FQNNGV come from the germline V gene. V dropped 6 bases and J dropped 4 bases, with 19 bases sitting between them. The CDR3 spans 15 residues. In nucleotides, the CDR3 is TGTGCCAGCAGTTCGGGGACTGTAAGCAGTTACGAGCAGTACTTC. This gives the protein CASSSGTVSSYEQYF.

The J gene is TRBJ1-4, the V gene TRBV19; 8 positions agree with TRBD1. The CDR3 runs to 16 residues. From germline, CDR1 is LNHDA and CDR2 SQIVND (reference sequence). The V segment lost 8 bases and the J segment 0 bases; nucleotides outside the gene matches: 8. CDR3 DNA: TGTGCCAGTTCCCTCCCAGGGGGCCCAACTAATGAAAAACTGTTTTTT. Translated, it gives CASSLPGGPTNEKLFF.

The genes are TRBV7-8 and TRBJ2-7, with 7 bases lining up with TRBD1. CDR1 and CDR2 from the germline V gene are SGHVS and FQNEAQ. V dropped 0 bases and J dropped 6; count of bases not matched to a gene: 5. This CDR3 has 14 residues. The CDR3, as DNA: TGTGCCAGCAGCTTAGCGCCAGGGGGTTCCGAGCAGTACTTC. It specifies CASSLAPGGSEQYF.

The V and J genes are TRBV19 and TRBJ1-1, with D perhaps TRBD1 (5 bases). Germline values: CDR1 LNHDA, CDR2 SQIVND (reference sequence). This CDR3 is 12 amino acids long. Trimming stripped 6 bases from V and 4 bases from J, with 9 bases between. The CDR3 reads CASRQVGTEAFF. DNA for the CDR3: TGTGCCAGTAGACAGGTGGGCACTGAAGCTTTCTTT. The full variable domain, in which reference TRBV19 and TRBJ1-1 provide the parts outside the CDR3, is DGGITQSPKYLFRKEGQNVTLSCEQNLNHDAMYWYRQDPGQGLRLIYYSQIVNDFQKGDIAEGYSVSREKKESFPLTVTSAQKNPTAFYLCASRQVGTEAFFGQGTRLTVV.

This clone turned up a few times. V usage is TRBV3-1 (or the pseudogene TRBV3-2) and J usage is TRBJ1-2; 9 nucleotides line up with TRBD1. The length of the CDR3 is 15 residues. The V gene's germline CDR1 is LGHDT and CDR2 YNNKEL (reference sequence). J lost 3 bases, V lost 0 bases, and 2 bases had no gene match. The DNA of the CDR3 is TGTGCCAGCAGCCAAGAGGGGGACAGGGACTATGGCTACACCTTC. It codes for CASSQEGDRDYGYTF.

The chain employs TRBV6-2 or TRBV6-3 and TRBJ2-4; TRBD2 aligns across 9 bases. The junction had 20 bases not matched to a gene; V was cut back by 6 bases and J by 8 bases. The germline V gene encodes CDR1 MNHEY and CDR2 SVGEGT. CDR3 length equals 18 residues. CDR3 nucleotides: TGTGCCAGCAGCCCTGAGGGGTACGGGACTAGCTCGAGGGACATTCAGTACTTC. This gives the protein CASSPEGYGTSSRDIQYF.

The gene calls are TRBV18 and TRBJ2-5, with D uncertain. Germline loops: CDR1 KGHSH, CDR2 LQKENI. The CDR3 has 13 amino acids. V gave up 3 bases and J gave up 0 bases, with 5 bases separating them. CDR3 DNA: TGTGCCAGCTCACCCGACTACCAAGAGACCCAGTACTTC. Residues: CASSPDYQETQYF.

The genes are TRBV7-8 and TRBJ2-6; D may be TRBD1 or TRBD2 (5 bases each). Germline V lookup: CDR1 SGHVS, CDR2 FQNEAQ. Trimming cost V 1 base and J 4 bases, with 14 bases left between them. CDR3 length: 17 residues. Here the CDR3 reads CASSLEVRGAGANVLTF. The CDR3, as DNA: TGTGCCAGCAGCTTAGAAGTAAGAGGGGCGGGGGCCAACGTCCTGACTTTC.

Turning to this clone: The same CDR3 is also encoded by other DNA sequences in this sample. CDR3 DNA: TGTGCCAGCAGTAAAGGACAGGGGAACACTGAAGCTTTCTTT. Translated: CASSKGQGNTEAFF. The chain combines TRBV2 with TRBJ1-1; TRBD1 matches 8 bases. Germline CDR1 SNHLY, CDR2 FYNNEI. V shed 5 bases, J shed 1 base, and the junction held 3 bases outside the gene matches. This CDR3 has 14 amino acids. The whole variable domain, filled in from reference TRBV2 and TRBJ1-1, reads EPEVTQTPSHQVTQMGQEVILRCVPISNHLYFYWYRQILGQKVEFLVSFYNNEISEKSEIFDDQFSVERPDGSNFTLKIRSTKLEDSAMYFCASSKGQGNTEAFFGQGTRLTVV.